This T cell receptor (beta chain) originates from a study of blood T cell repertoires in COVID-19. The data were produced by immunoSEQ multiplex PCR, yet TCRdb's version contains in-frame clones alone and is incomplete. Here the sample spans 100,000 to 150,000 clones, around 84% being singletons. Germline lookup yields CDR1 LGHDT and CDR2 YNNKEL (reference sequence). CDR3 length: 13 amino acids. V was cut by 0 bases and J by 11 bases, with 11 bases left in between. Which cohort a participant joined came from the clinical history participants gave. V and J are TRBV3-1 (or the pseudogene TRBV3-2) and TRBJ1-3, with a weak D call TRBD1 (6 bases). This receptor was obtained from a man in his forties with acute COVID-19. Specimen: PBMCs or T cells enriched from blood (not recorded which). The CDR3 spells CASSQEVDRAIYF. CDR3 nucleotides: TGTGCCAGCAGCCAAGAAGTGGACAGAGCCATATATTTT.